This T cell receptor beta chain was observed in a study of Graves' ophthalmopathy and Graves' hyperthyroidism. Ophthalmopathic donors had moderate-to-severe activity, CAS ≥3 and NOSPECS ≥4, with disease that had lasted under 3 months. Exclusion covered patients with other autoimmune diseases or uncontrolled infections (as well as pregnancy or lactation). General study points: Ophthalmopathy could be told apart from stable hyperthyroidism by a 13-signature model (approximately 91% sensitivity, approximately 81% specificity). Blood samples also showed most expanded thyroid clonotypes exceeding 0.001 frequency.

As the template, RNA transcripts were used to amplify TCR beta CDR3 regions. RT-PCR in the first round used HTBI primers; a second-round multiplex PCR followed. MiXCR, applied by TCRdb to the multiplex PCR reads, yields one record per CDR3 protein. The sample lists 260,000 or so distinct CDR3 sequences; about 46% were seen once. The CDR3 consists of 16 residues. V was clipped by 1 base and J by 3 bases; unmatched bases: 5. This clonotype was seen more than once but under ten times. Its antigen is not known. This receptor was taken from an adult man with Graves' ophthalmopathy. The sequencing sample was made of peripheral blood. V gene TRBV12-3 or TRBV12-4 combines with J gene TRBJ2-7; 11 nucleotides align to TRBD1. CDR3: CASSLGDRGSNYEQYF. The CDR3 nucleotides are TGTGCCAGCAGTTTAGGGGACAGGGGGAGTAACTACGAGCAGTACTTC.